A selection of T cell receptor beta chains follows, all from one sample in a study of Graves' ophthalmopathy and Graves' hyperthyroidism. TCRdb redid the calling of the multiplex PCR reads with MiXCR, one entry per CDR3 protein. The data show 400,000 or so distinct CDR3 sequences, 15% to 20% seen once. The sequenced material came from peripheral blood. The receptors stem from an adult woman with stable Graves' hyperthyroidism. Each CDR3 is given with its conserved first and last residue. Each record gives: J gene, D gene, V gene, clone size, CDR3 DNA, CDR3 protein. A D gene is named only where the DNA matches it firmly. Rows may omit the clone size; those that give it use once, few, many or a size class.

TRBJ1-2 | . | TRBV28 | many | TGTGCCAGCAGTCTACAGGGAAGGTTCTATGGCTACACCTTC | CASSLQGRFYGYTF
TRBJ2-7 | TRBD1 | TRBV20-1 | many | TGCAGTGCTAGCTCGGACAGGTTCCACGAGCAGTACTTC | CSASSDRFHEQYF
TRBJ2-7 | TRBD1 | TRBV28 | many | TGTGCCAGCAGTTCCCGGGACAGGGGGCCTGCAGAGCAGTACTTC | CASSSRDRGPAEQYF
TRBJ2-7 | TRBD1 | TRBV28 | many | TGTGCCAGCAGTATTGAGGGACAGGGTCCCTACGAGCAGTACTTC | CASSIEGQGPYEQYF
TRBJ2-7 | . | TRBV6-2/TRBV6-3 | many | TGTGCCAGCAGCCACGGTCGACGTAATAGCTCCTACGAGCAGTACTTC | CASSHGRRNSSYEQYF
TRBJ1-1 | . | TRBV6-2/TRBV6-3 | many | TGTGCCAGCAGTTATGACAGTTCCACTGAAGCTTTCTTT | CASSYDSSTEAFF
TRBJ1-2 | . | TRBV27 | many | TGTGCCGGCAGGCCAACAACAGGGATCGGGTATGGCTACACCTTC | CAGRPTTGIGYGYTF
TRBJ1-5 | TRBD1 | TRBV28 | many | TGTGCCAGCAGGCATAATACCGGGACAGGGGGCCAGCCCCAGCATTTT | CASRHNTGTGGQPQHF
TRBJ1-1 | . | TRBV7-2 | . | TGTGCCAGCAGCTTATTGGCAGGCATGAACACTGAAGCTTTCTTT | CASSLLAGMNTEAFF
TRBJ2-7 | . | TRBV6-1 | many | TGTGCCAGCAGTGGCAACGAACTTAGCGGTGAGCAGTACTTC | CASSGNELSGEQYF
TRBJ2-7 | TRBD1 | TRBV27 | many | TGTGCCAGCAGTCCATACGTGGGACAGGGTTACGAGCAGTACTTC | CASSPYVGQGYEQYF
TRBJ2-7 | . | TRBV6-2/TRBV6-3 | many | TGTGCCAGCGCAAAACCCCGGACCTCTCGGGGTGAGCAGTACTTC | CASAKPRTSRGEQYF
TRBJ2-7 | TRBD2 | TRBV30 | many | TGTGCCTGGAGTCCAAGAATGGGACTAGCGGGAGTTCTGAGCTCCTACGAGCAGTACTTC | CAWSPRMGLAGVLSSYEQYF
TRBJ2-4 | . | TRBV27 | many | TGTGCCAGCAGTCTTTCCCTACAGGTAGCCAAAAACATTCAGTACTTC | CASSLSLQVAKNIQYF
TRBJ1-2 | . | TRBV7-9 | many | TGTGCCAGCAGCTTAACACCAAACTATGGCTACACCTTC | CASSLTPNYGYTF
TRBJ2-2 | . | TRBV29-1 | few | TGCAGCGGTTCCTCACAGGGACACACCGGGGAGCTGTGTTTT | CSGSSQGHTGELCF
TRBJ1-2 | . | TRBV6-1 | many | TGTGCCAGCAGTGAAGCCCCCGATGGGCCAGGCTACACCTTC | CASSEAPDGPGYTF
TRBJ2-2 | . | TRBV24-1 | many | TGTGCCACCAGTGATTTGTGGGGGAACGGGGAGCTGTTTTTT | CATSDLWGNGELFF
TRBJ1-1 | TRBD1 | TRBV20-1 | . | TGCAGTGCTAGATCGCGGACAGGGCGTGGGGTCACTGAAGCTTTCTTT | CSARSRTGRGVTEAFF
TRBJ2-7 | . | TRBV15 | many | TGTGCCACCAGCAGAGATTTGGATCTATCCCTTAGCTCCTACGAGCAGTACTTC | CATSRDLDLSLSSYEQYF
TRBJ2-2 | TRBD1 | TRBV28 | many | TGTGCCAGCAGTCCTTGGACAGGGACCAACACCGGGGAGCTGTTTTTT | CASSPWTGTNTGELFF
TRBJ2-5 | . | TRBV27 | many | TGTGCCAGCAGTTTACGACGACAGATCCAAGAGACCCAGTACTTC | CASSLRRQIQETQYF
TRBJ2-2 | . | TRBV11-2 | many | TGTGCCAGCAGCTTACTCGGGGTTCGGGAGCTGTTTTTT | CASSLLGVRELFF
TRBJ2-2 | . | TRBV6-1 | . | TGTGCCAGCAGCTCCGAGACTTACACCGGGGAGCTGTTTTTT | CASSSETYTGELFF
TRBJ1-2 | TRBD1 | TRBV24-1 | many | TGTGCCACCAGTGAAGCCGGGACAGGGGGCATTTATGGCTACACCTTC | CATSEAGTGGIYGYTF
TRBJ2-4 | . | TRBV30 | many | TGTGCCTGGAGTGTTACCGTAGCCAAAAACATTCAGTACTTC | CAWSVTVAKNIQYF
TRBJ1-1 | . | TRBV6-2/TRBV6-3 | many | TGTGCCAGCAGTTACGAGCTGGGGACCCTTGAAGCTTTCTTT | CASSYELGTLEAFF
TRBJ1-2 | . | TRBV6-5 | many | TGTGCCAGCAGTCCGGAGGAGTTTTATGGCTACACCTTC | CASSPEEFYGYTF
TRBJ2-3 | TRBD1 | TRBV12-3/TRBV12-4 | . | TGTGCCAGCAGTCCCGGGACAGACTTAAGCACAGATACGCAGTATTTT | CASSPGTDLSTDTQYF
TRBJ1-2 | . | TRBV20-1 | . | TGCAGTGTAGTCCAGGAGCGGGAGGGCTACACCTTC | CSVVQEREGYTF
TRBJ2-4 | . | TRBV6-1 | many | TGTGCCAGCAGTGAACGGACGGTTCTAGCCAAAAACATTAAGTACTTC | CASSERTVLAKNIKYF
TRBJ1-1 | . | TRBV27 | many | TGTGCCGGCAGTTTAATTGGGGGCACTGAAGCTTTCTTT | CAGSLIGGTEAFF
TRBJ2-2 | . | TRBV11-1 | many | TGTGCCAGCAGCGGGCGGAATAACCTAGGTTCCTTGACCGGGGAGCTGTTTTTT | CASSGRNNLGSLTGELFF
TRBJ2-6 | . | TRBV6-5 | many | TGTGCCAGCAAATTACGACGCGTACCTGGGGCCAACGTCCTGACTTTC | CASKLRRVPGANVLTF
TRBJ2-2 | . | TRBV7-2 | few | TGTGCCAGCAGCCTTAGACTAGCCGGGGAGCTGTTTTTT | CASSLRLAGELFF
TRBJ1-1 | . | TRBV30 | . | TGTGCCTGGATGGTGGGATTTGACACTGAAGCTTTCTTT | CAWMVGFDTEAFF
TRBJ2-5 | TRBD2 | TRBV3-1 | . | TGTGCCAGCAGCCCGTACGGAGCGGGGGGGCCGGAGACCCAGTACTTC | CASSPYGAGGPETQYF
TRBJ2-2 | . | TRBV2 | many | TGTGCCAGCAGTGAAGCAGGGCGGGGCAACACCGGGGAGCTGTTTTTT | CASSEAGRGNTGELFF
TRBJ1-5 | . | TRBV6-5 | many | TGTGCCAGCATGTTCCCCAACAGGGCCCAGCATTTT | CASMFPNRAQHF
TRBJ1-2 | . | TRBV6-5 | many | TGTGCCAGCGTACTAGGGCCCTATGGCTACACCTTC | CASVLGPYGYTF
TRBJ2-2 | . | TRBV3-1 | few | TGTGCCAGCAGCCAAGATCTAGGGAGTTTAGGCACCGGGGAGCTGTTTTTT | CASSQDLGSLGTGELFF
TRBJ1-2 | . | TRBV20-1 | many | TGCAGTGCTTATCGGGTGACCTATGGCTACACCTTC | CSAYRVTYGYTF
TRBJ1-2 | . | TRBV30 | many | TGTGCCGGTGACGGATATAACTATGGCTACACCTTC | CAGDGYNYGYTF
TRBJ2-7 | . | TRBV28 | many | TGTGCCAGCAGTGATCCCCCGGGCTACGAGCAGTACTTC | CASSDPPGYEQYF
TRBJ2-7 | . | TRBV27 | many | TGTGCCAGCAGTTTAAGGGAGGAGGGCTACGAGCAGTACTTC | CASSLREEGYEQYF
TRBJ2-3 | TRBD1 | TRBV6-2/TRBV6-3 | . | TGTGCCAGCAGTTACGGACAGGGACACACAGATACGCAGTATTTT | CASSYGQGHTDTQYF